This T cell receptor beta chain was identified during a study of CD8 T cells in ankylosing spondylitis. Study-wide results and caveats: Matched synovial fluid from ankylosing spondylitis patients was reported to be enriched for disease-linked clones.

In regard to this clonotype: Its antigen remains unknown.

Quantitative 5'-RACE with molecular barcodes generated TCR beta libraries. TCRdb analysed the 5' RACE reads with MiXCR anew, one entry per CDR3 protein. The data contain 150,000 to 200,000 distinct CDR3 sequences, more than 9% of them singletons. CDR1 and CDR2 from the germline V gene are SQVTM and ANQGSEA. The ends were cut back, 4 bases at V and 5 bases at J, with 11 bases in the middle. CDR3 length: 12 amino acids. Input material: blood, either unsorted or a sorted T cell fraction (not recorded which). V is TRBV29-1 and J is TRBJ2-5; TRBD2 might be the D (5 bases). This receptor was taken from a male donor with ankylosing spondylitis or in good health (not recorded which). The CDR3 DNA is TGCAGCGTTGCGGATGGCGGGGAGACCCAGTACTTC. The encoded protein is CSVADGGETQYF. Combining the CDR3 with reference TRBV29-1 and TRBJ2-5 gives the whole variable domain SAVISQKPSRDICQRGTSLTIQCQVDSQVTMMFWYRQQPGQSLTLIATANQGSEATYESGFVIDKFPISRPNLTFSTLTVSNMSPEDSSIYLCSVADGGETQYFGPGTRLLVL.